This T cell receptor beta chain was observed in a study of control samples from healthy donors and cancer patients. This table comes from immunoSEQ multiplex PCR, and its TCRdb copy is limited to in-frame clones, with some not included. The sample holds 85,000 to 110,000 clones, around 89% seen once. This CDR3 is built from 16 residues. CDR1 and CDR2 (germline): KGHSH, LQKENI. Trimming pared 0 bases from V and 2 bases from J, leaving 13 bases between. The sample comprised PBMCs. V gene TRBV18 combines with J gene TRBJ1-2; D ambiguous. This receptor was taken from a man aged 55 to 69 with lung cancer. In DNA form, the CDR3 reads TGTGCCAGCTCACCACCGGGCAGGCCCCAGAACTATGGCTACACCTTC. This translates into CASSPPGRPQNYGYTF.